These 5 T cell receptor beta chains share one sample of origin, sequenced in a study of blood T cells in healthy people across ages (dated by TCRdb to between 2014 and 2017). The method was 5' RACE. Sequencer: Illumina HiSeq 2500. The second PCR ran for roughly 7 to 11 cycles and used a J-beta primer mix along with a sample-barcoded 5' primer. TCRdb passed the public sequencing reads through fastp at Q25 and MiXCR, retaining productive beta sequences. Identical CDR3 protein sequences are pooled into one entry, listed with their most common genes and DNA. The sample data list fewer than 1,000,000 distinct CDR3 sequences, and about 42% of these were observed just once. The ten largest clonotypes hold roughly a fifth of the sample. Sequenced: blood. The receptors were gathered from a man aged 60 to 75 in good health.

This clonotype was found many times. The V call is TRBV20-1, the J call TRBJ2-1; TRBD1 aligns across 9 bases. Unmatched junction bases numbered 7, after V lost 4 bases and J lost 9 bases. This CDR3 has 13 residues. Germline CDR1 is DFQATT and CDR2 is SNEGSKA (reference sequence). Here the CDR3 DNA reads TGCAGTGCTACAGGACAGGGGAGGGGTGAGCAGTTCTTC. Residues: CSATGQGRGEQFF.

V usage is TRBV6-2 or TRBV6-3 and J usage is TRBJ1-1, with a possible D match to TRBD1 (6 bases). The length of the CDR3 is 13 residues. V lost 5 bases to trimming and J lost 3 bases, with 10 bases between them. The germline gives CDR1 MNHEY, CDR2 SVGEGT. The CDR3 nucleotides are TGTGCCAGCAGTGGAGGGACATACACTGAAGCTTTCTTT. Translating gives CASSGGTYTEAFF.

In the case of this clonotype: Since a much larger clone is just one base distant, this may be a read error. The rearrangement links TRBV29-1 to TRBJ2-5; D call uncertain. CDR1 and CDR2 (germline): SQVTM, ANQGSEA. CDR3 length: 10 amino acids. With 7 bases removed from V and 11 bases from J, the gap between germline ends came to 14 bases. The CDR3 protein is CSGGGNEQYF. The CDR3 region has the DNA TGCAGCGGGGGTGGGAATGAGCAGTACTTC.

This clonotype was observed a handful of times. V gene TRBV18 combines with J gene TRBJ2-7; D is ambiguous. Trimming cost V 2 bases and J 1 base, with 9 bases left between them. CDR3 size: 14 residues. The V gene's germline CDR1 is KGHSH and CDR2 LQKENI. This CDR3 is CASSPFKESYEQYF. The CDR3 region has the DNA TGTGCCAGCTCACCATTTAAGGAATCCTACGAGCAGTACTTC. The whole variable domain, filled in from reference TRBV18 and TRBJ2-7, reads NAGVMQNPRHLVRRRGQEARLRCSPMKGHSHVYWYRQLPEEGLKFMVYLQKENIIDESGMPKERFSAEFPKEGPSILRIQQVVRGDSAAYFCASSPFKESYEQYFGPGTRLTVT.

The chain employs TRBV20-1 and TRBJ2-3; unclear D gene. The CDR3 has 13 residues. Deletions cut 1 base from V and 2 bases from J, with 7 bases between. CDR1 and CDR2 (germline): DFQATT, SNEGSKA (reference sequence). This chain's CDR3 is CSARASTTDTQYF. CDR3 sequence (DNA): TGCAGTGCTAGAGCCTCGACCACAGATACGCAGTATTTT.